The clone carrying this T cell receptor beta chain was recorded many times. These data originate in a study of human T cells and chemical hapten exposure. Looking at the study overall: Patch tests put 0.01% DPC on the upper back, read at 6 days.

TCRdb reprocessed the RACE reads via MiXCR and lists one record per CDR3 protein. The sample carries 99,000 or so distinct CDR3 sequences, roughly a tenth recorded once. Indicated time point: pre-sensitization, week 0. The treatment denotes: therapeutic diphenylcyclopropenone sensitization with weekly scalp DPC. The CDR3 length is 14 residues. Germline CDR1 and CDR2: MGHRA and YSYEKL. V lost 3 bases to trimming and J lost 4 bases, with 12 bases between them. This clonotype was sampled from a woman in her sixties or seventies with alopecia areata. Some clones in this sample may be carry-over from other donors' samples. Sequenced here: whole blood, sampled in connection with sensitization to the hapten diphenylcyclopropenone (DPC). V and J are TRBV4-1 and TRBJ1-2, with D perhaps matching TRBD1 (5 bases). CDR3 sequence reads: CASSHERGGYGYTF. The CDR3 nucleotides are TGCGCCAGCAGCCATGAAAGGGGTGGCTATGGCTACACCTTC.